Detailed here is one T cell receptor (beta chain). Participants had their cohort set by participant-reported clinical history. This record belongs to a study of blood T cell repertoires in COVID-19. Study as a whole: COVID-19 samples, acute and convalescent, were from the United States, Italy and Spain.

The table came from immunoSEQ multiplex PCR; TCRdb's copy has only in-frame clones and leaves some out. Here the sample spans about 250,000 clones, more than 65% being singletons. Specimen: PBMCs or T cells enriched from blood (not recorded which). This receptor was obtained from a man aged 50 to 59 who had recovered from COVID-19.

The DNA for the CDR3 is TGTGCCAGCGGGGGGGAGACCCAGTACTTC. Protein: CASGGETQYF. The rearrangement joins TRBV9 to TRBJ2-5; weak D call: TRBD2 (6 bases). Trimming shortened V by 7 bases and J by 5 bases, and 6 bases separated the two germline ends. Germline CDR1 SGDLS, CDR2 YYNGEE. The CDR3 has 10 amino acids.